The 15 T cell receptor beta chains given below trace back to one sample, sequenced in a study of T-cell reconstitution after alpha-beta-depleted transplantation in children. Preparation of the TCRbeta library was carried out with unique molecular identifiers. TCRdb used MiXCR to reprocess the PCR reads, holding one entry per CDR3 protein. The table lists a few hundred thousand distinct CDR3 sequences, approximately 9.7% of them singletons. The sample consisted of PBMCs from the stem cell graft donor, taken from the stem cell graft. These receptors all come from a human donor who donated a stem cell graft to a child with SCID.

This clonotype was detected once. A much more abundant neighbour one base away suggests this may be a read error. DNA for the CDR3: TGCAGTGTTTCGAATCAGGCAGAAGCTTCCTTT. Translated, it gives CSVSNQAEASF. The V gene is TRBV20-1, the J gene TRBJ1-1; D remains ambiguous. Germline CDR1 is DFQATT and CDR2 is SNEGSKA (reference sequence). CDR3 length: 11 residues.

This sequence joins TRBV13 and TRBJ2-2; possibly TRBD1 for D (6 bases). Germline values: CDR1 PRHDT, CDR2 FYEKMQ (reference sequence). The CDR3 has 16 amino acids. The ends were cut back, 1 base at V and 4 bases at J, with 13 bases in the middle. The CDR3 loop is CASSLEARGVTGELFF. CDR3 bases: TGTGCCAGCAGCTTAGAGGCCAGGGGTGTCACCGGGGAGCTGTTTTTT. Variable domain in full (rest from reference TRBV13 and TRBJ2-2): AAGVIQSPRHLIKEKRETATLKCYPIPRHDTVYWYQQGPGQDPQFLISFYEKMQSDKGSIPDRFSAQQFSDYHSELNMSSLELGDSALYFCASSLEARGVTGELFFGEGSRLTVL.

This clonotype was observed many times. The chain combines TRBV7-9 with TRBJ1-1; D uncertain. The CDR3 spans 16 residues. Trimming left V 4 bases short and J 1 base short, with 16 bases between. Germline CDR1 SEHNR, CDR2 FQNEAQ (reference sequence). CDR3: CASSYPTGRGNTEAFF. In nucleotides, the CDR3 is TGTGCCAGCAGCTACCCCACGGGGAGAGGGAACACTGAAGCTTTCTTT.

With respect to this clonotype: A read error may be the cause here, since a much bigger clone is one base away. The chain carries TRBV7-9 and TRBJ1-6; 7 nucleotides line up with TRBD1. After removal of 8 bases from V and 7 bases from J, the junction contained 11 bases not matched to a gene. The CDR3 extends over 15 amino acids. CDR1 is SEHNR, CDR2 FQNEAQ, per germline (reference sequence). CDR3 nucleotides: TGTGCCAGCGGCCACGCCGGGACAGCCAATTCACCCCTCCACTTT. This translates into CASGHAGTANSPLHF.

This clonotype was detected ten times or more. The chain has TRBV20-1 and TRBJ2-5; D is possibly TRBD1 (6 bases). The CDR3 is 14 residues long. CDR1 is DFQATT, CDR2 SNEGSKA, per germline (reference sequence). The V end lost 2 bases, the J end lost 4 bases, and 14 bases lay between the germline ends. Here the CDR3 DNA reads TGCAGTGCTAGATCCCCAGGGGAGAGAGAGACCCAGTACTTC. Translated: CSARSPGERETQYF.

There are many counts of this clonotype. V usage is TRBV24-1 and J usage is TRBJ2-7; no clear D gene. The CDR3 extends over 12 amino acids. V shed 3 bases and J shed 7 bases, with 9 bases lying between them. In germline, CDR1 is KGHDR, CDR2 SFDVKD. The CDR3 sequence: CATSDAPKEQYF. The CDR3 region has the DNA TGTGCCACCAGTGATGCCCCTAAGGAGCAGTACTTC.

The gene calls are TRBV6-2 or TRBV6-3 and TRBJ2-1; D not resolved. Germline V gene lookup returns CDR1 MNHEY and CDR2 SVGEGT. The CDR3 totals 15 residues. V gave up 6 bases and J gave up 3 bases, with 15 bases separating them. CDR3 loop: CASRTRTENYNEQFF. Written as DNA, the CDR3 is TGTGCCAGCAGGACCCGAACAGAGAACTACAATGAGCAGTTCTTC.

This clonotype was detected many times. As DNA, the CDR3 is TGTGCCAGCAGCCGGAGACAGGGGAATTCACCCCTCCACTTT. Encoded protein: CASSRRQGNSPLHF. V is TRBV5-6 and J is TRBJ1-6; 8 bases are shared with TRBD1. Trimming cost V 4 bases and J 7 bases; bases outside gene matches: 4. Germline V gene data show CDR1 as SGHDT and CDR2 as YYEEEE. The CDR3 covers 14 residues.

The table lists this clonotype with many counts. The gene calls are TRBV6-2 or TRBV6-3 and TRBJ2-1; TRBD1 is a possible D gene (6 bases). CDR1 is MNHEY and CDR2 is SVGEGT in the germline V gene. V shed 1 base and J shed 5 bases, with 18 bases lying between them. This CDR3 comprises 17 residues. The CDR3 sequence is CASSYYLGAGVDNEQFF. The CDR3 DNA is TGTGCCAGCAGTTACTATCTCGGGGCAGGGGTAGACAATGAGCAGTTCTTC.

Ten or more counts support this clonotype. The chain has TRBV15 and TRBJ1-3; D is uncertain. Trimming stripped 0 bases from V and 2 bases from J, with 14 bases between. Germline V gene lookup returns CDR1 LNHNV and CDR2 YYDKDF (reference sequence). The CDR3 loop spans 17 amino acids. Written as DNA, the CDR3 is TGTGCCACCAGCAGAGATCCGCCAGGCACCCCTGGAAACACCATATATTTT. This codes for CATSRDPPGTPGNTIYF.

The table lists this clonotype with many counts. The chain joins TRBV12-3 or TRBV12-4 to TRBJ1-2; 10 bases are shared with TRBD1. V lost 5 bases and J lost 8; bases outside the gene matches: 14. This CDR3 is built from 16 residues. In DNA, the CDR3 is TGTGCCAGCAGTGCATCGACAGGGGGCATTTCGTACGGCTACACCTTC. Protein: CASSASTGGISYGYTF.

This clonotype was recorded a few times. This chain joins TRBV7-2 and TRBJ1-5; D ambiguous. V lost 3 bases and J lost 5, with 11 bases in between. This CDR3 is built from 14 residues. Germline lookup yields CDR1 SGHTA and CDR2 FQGNSA. The CDR3 here is CASSFALSDQPQHF. In DNA form, the CDR3 reads TGTGCCAGCAGCTTCGCCCTTTCTGATCAGCCCCAGCATTTT.

This clonotype came up many times. The chain joins TRBV5-1 to TRBJ2-7; TRBD1 is a possible D gene (6 bases). Germline V gives CDR1 SGHRS, CDR2 YFSETQ. V lost 0 bases, J lost 5 bases, and 12 bases lay in between. The length of the CDR3 is 14 residues. The CDR3 bases are TGCGCCAGCAGCTTGGGGGCAGGGGAAGACGAGCAGTACTTC. Translation: CASSLGAGEDEQYF.

This clonotype was recorded many times. This chain connects TRBV5-1 to TRBJ1-2, with D uncertain. CDR3 length: 14 amino acids. With 0 bases removed from V and 2 bases from J, the gap between germline ends came to 8 bases. Germline CDR1 reads SGHRS; CDR2 reads YFSETQ. The CDR3 DNA reads TGCGCCAGCAGCTTGGGTGTCGTGAACTATGGCTACACCTTC. It is translated as CASSLGVVNYGYTF. Full variable domain (missing parts from reference TRBV5-1 and TRBJ1-2): KAGVTQTPRYLIKTRGQQVTLSCSPISGHRSVSWYQQTPGQGLQFLFEYFSETQRNKGNFPGRFSGRQFSNSRSEMNVSTLELGDSALYLCASSLGVVNYGYTFGSGTRLTVV.

This clonotype was seen many times. The CDR3 nucleotides read TGTGCCAGCAGCCCTCACCAGCGGTCGAACACCGGGGAGCTGTTTTTT. It specifies CASSPHQRSNTGELFF. The J gene is TRBJ2-2, the V gene TRBV7-8, with D perhaps matching TRBD2 (5 bases). The CDR3 contains 16 residues. CDR1 is SGHVS, CDR2 FQNEAQ, per germline. Between the trimmed V and J ends, which lost 5 bases and 0 bases, there was a span of 13 bases.